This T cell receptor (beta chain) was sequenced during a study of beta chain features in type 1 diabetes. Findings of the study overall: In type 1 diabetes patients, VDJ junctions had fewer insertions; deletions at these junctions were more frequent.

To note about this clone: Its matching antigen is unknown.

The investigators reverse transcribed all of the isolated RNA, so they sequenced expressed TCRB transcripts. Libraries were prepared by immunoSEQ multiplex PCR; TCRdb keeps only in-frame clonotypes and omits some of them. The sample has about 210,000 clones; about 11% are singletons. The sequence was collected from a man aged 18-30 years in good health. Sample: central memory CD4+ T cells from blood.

This CDR3 is CASSLGAGGEMKTQYF. The CDR3 coding sequence is TGTGCCAGCAGCTTAGGAGCAGGGGGCGAAATGAAGACCCAGTACTTC. The rearrangement links TRBV11-2 to TRBJ2-5, with 8 bases aligning to TRBD1. The CDR3 spans 16 residues. The junction had 10 bases not matched to a gene; V was cut back by 1 base and J by 6 bases. Germline V CDR1 and CDR2: SGHAT, FQNNGV.